This T cell receptor (beta chain) was sequenced for a study of cytomegalovirus exposure and HLA in healthy donors. Notes on the study in general: Versus the roughly 700-donor mean, an Asian-associated ancestry cluster reportedly showed fewer N-insertions in a later analysis.

Of note for this clone: Its target is unknown.

CDR1 LGHNA and CDR2 YSLEER come from the germline V gene. Trimming removed 0 bases from V and 5 bases from J; junction bases left unmatched: 3. This CDR3 has 15 amino acids. The PCR had 60 Vbeta and 13 Jbeta primers. In the original workflow: A follow-up analysis tallied 86 million or so unique TCR beta chains, 8.5 million to 14 million shared. Assay: immunoSEQ multiplex PCR; the TCRdb copy retains only in-frame clones and omits some. The V and J calls and clone size were taken over from that table, and D and trimming were inferred from the DNA. The sample records 40,000 to 45,000 clones, 70% to 85% being singletons.

The sequence was collected from a man in his thirties or forties in good health and CMV-seronegative. This rearrangement joins TRBV4-3 to TRBJ2-3; 9 positions match TRBD2. The sequencing input was PBMCs. The CDR3 region is CASSQDGAGGDTQYF. The CDR3 DNA reads TGCGCCAGCAGCCAAGATGGAGCGGGAGGAGATACGCAGTATTTT.